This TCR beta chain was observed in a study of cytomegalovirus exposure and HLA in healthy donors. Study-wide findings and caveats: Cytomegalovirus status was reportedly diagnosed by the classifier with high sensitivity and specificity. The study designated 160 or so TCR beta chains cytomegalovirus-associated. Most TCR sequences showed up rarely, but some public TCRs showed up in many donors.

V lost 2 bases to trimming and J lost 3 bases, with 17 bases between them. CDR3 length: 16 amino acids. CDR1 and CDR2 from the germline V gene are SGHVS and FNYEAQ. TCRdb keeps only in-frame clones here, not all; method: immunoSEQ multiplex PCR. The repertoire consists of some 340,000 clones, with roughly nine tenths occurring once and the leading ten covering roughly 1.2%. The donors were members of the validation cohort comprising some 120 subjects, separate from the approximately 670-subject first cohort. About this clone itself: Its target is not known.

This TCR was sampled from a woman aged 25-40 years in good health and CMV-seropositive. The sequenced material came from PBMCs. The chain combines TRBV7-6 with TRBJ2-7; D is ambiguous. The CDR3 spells CASSLTSGGRFYEQYF. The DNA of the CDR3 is TGTGCCAGCAGCTTAACCTCGGGTGGACGGTTCTACGAGCAGTACTTC.